This T cell receptor (beta chain) stems from a study of identical twins. This CDR3 has 15 amino acids. Deletions cut 0 bases from V and 4 bases from J, with 14 bases between. Germline values: CDR1 SGHDT, CDR2 YYEEEE. TCRdb independently ran MiXCR on the 5' RACE reads; one entry per CDR3 protein. The sample holds 650,000 to 800,000 distinct CDR3 sequences, roughly 8% seen once. These same data were also listed under a study on yellow fever vaccine responses in identical twins.

Material: PBMCs. The chain joins TRBV5-6 to TRBJ2-7; possible D gene TRBD2, 6 bases. The clonotype comes from a woman younger than 35 in good health. CDR3 sequence reads: CASSLGAASEYEQYF. The CDR3, as DNA: TGTGCCAGCAGCTTGGGCGCGGCTAGCGAGTACGAGCAGTACTTC.